This TCR beta chain was captured by sequencing in a study of T cells after yellow fever vaccination. In germline, CDR1 is SQVTM, CDR2 ANQGSEA. J gave up 8 bases and V 7 bases, and 5 bases lay outside the gene matches. The CDR3 totals 11 residues. The study made its TCR cDNA through 5'RACE template switching. That step introduced a universal primer site along with UMIs. Via MiXCR, TCRdb re-called the 5' RACE reads, giving one row per CDR3 protein. The sample contains 300,000 to 450,000 distinct CDR3 sequences, around 8.1% of which appear only once. Here the sequenced sample was PBMCs, taken about 41 days after the first yellow fever vaccination. The clonotype originates from a man aged 18 to 30 who received the YFV17D yellow fever vaccine. The chain carries TRBV29-1 and TRBJ2-1, with TRBD1 matching over 7 bases. As DNA, the CDR3 is TGCAGCGGGGACAGTCCCGATGAGCAGTTCTTC. It yields the protein CSGDSPDEQFF.